The 13 T cell receptor beta chains below all came from one sample that was sequenced in a study of shared clonotypes between healthy human individuals. Naive-designated CD8 cells lacked CD45RO, were positively enriched for CCR7, and omitted terminally differentiated effector memory CD45RA+ cells. Sequencing used immunoSEQ multiplex PCR; TCRdb keeps in-frame clones, though not all of them. The data hold approximately 650,000 clones, with 95% to 96% observed a single time. Sequencing was done on a sample of naive CD8+ T cells sorted from blood. The receptors stem from a woman in her 30s in good health.

This chain joins TRBV5-6 and TRBJ1-1; TRBD1 matches 7 bases. V lost 0 bases and J lost 3; bases outside the gene matches: 5. Germline CDR1 and CDR2: SGHDT and YYEEEE. The CDR3 consists of 15 residues. CDR3 amino acids: CASSLDPGGHTEAFF. CDR3 sequence (DNA): TGTGCCAGCAGCTTGGACCCAGGGGGTCACACTGAAGCTTTCTTT.

The chain is built from TRBV29-1 and TRBJ2-6; the D is unclear. V was pared by 7 bases and J by 1 base, with 17 bases between. In germline, CDR1 is SQVTM, CDR2 ANQGSEA. CDR3 length: 16 residues. The CDR3 nucleotides read TGCAGCGCAACAGACCCTGAGTTTTCTGGGGCCAACGTCCTGACTTTC. It codes for CSATDPEFSGANVLTF. The whole variable domain, filled in from reference TRBV29-1 and TRBJ2-6, reads SAVISQKPSRDICQRGTSLTIQCQVDSQVTMMFWYRQQPGQSLTLIATANQGSEATYESGFVIDKFPISRPNLTFSTLTVSNMSPEDSSIYLCSATDPEFSGANVLTFGAGSRLTVL.

The rearrangement uses TRBV5-4 and TRBJ2-7; a weak D match, TRBD2 (5 bases). Trimming took 5 bases from V and 7 from J, leaving 16 bases between them. The germline CDR1 and CDR2 sequences are SGHNT and YYREEE (reference sequence). The CDR3 is 13 amino acids. CDR3 bases: TGTGCCAGCAGTCTGGAGGCCGGGGAAGAGCAGTACTTC. Translated, it gives CASSLEAGEEQYF.

The CDR3, as DNA: TGTGCCAGCAGCTTACCCGGGGGGAGCACAGATACGCAGTATTTT. This gives the protein CASSLPGGSTDTQYF. The genes are TRBV5-5 and TRBJ2-3, with TRBD2 matching 7 bases. J was trimmed by 0 bases and V by 2 bases; bases with no gene match: 3. From germline, CDR1 is SGHKS and CDR2 YYEKEE (reference sequence). The CDR3 sequence is 15 residues long.

The chain recombines TRBV28 with TRBJ1-1; D unresolved. The V gene lost 5 bases and the J gene lost 2 bases, with 15 bases spanning the gap. From germline, CDR1 is MDHEN and CDR2 SYDVKM. The CDR3 spans 15 residues. The CDR3: CASSLIREVNTEAFF. The DNA of the CDR3 is TGTGCCAGCAGTCTAATAAGGGAGGTTAACACTGAAGCTTTCTTT.

The J gene is TRBJ2-3, the V gene TRBV6-6, with 8 bases lining up with TRBD2. The CDR3 contains 15 residues. V dropped 8 bases and J dropped 5; count of bases not matched to a gene: 12. Germline CDR1 and CDR2: MNHNY and SVGAGI (reference sequence). This chain's CDR3 is CASSGGGGPGDTQYF. The CDR3 DNA reads as TGTGCCAGCTCCGGGGGGGGAGGGCCCGGAGATACGCAGTATTTT.

The CDR3: CASSLGQGADGYTF. In DNA form, the CDR3 reads TGTGCCAGCAGCTTAGGACAGGGGGCGGATGGCTACACCTTC. The rearrangement uses TRBV7-2 and TRBJ1-2; 10 positions match TRBD1. Germline trimming cut 1 base from V and 6 bases from J; bases unmatched to any gene: 2. The CDR3 is made up of 14 amino acids. Germline values: CDR1 SGHTA, CDR2 FQGNSA.

The chain carries TRBV9 and TRBJ1-3; D ambiguous. CDR3 length: 12 residues. In germline, CDR1 is SGDLS, CDR2 YYNGEE. V was clipped by 3 bases and J by 12 bases, with 13 bases between them. The CDR3 DNA reads TGTGCCAGCAGCGGGGGTGTATCGGGCATATATTTT. This gives the protein CASSGGVSGIYF.

The chain has TRBV27 and TRBJ2-7, with D possibly being TRBD1 (5 bases). CDR1 and CDR2 from the germline V gene are MNHEY and SMNVEV (reference sequence). Trimming took 4 bases from V and 7 from J, leaving 14 bases between them. This CDR3 has 13 residues. The CDR3 loop is CASSSAGIREQYF. CDR3 DNA: TGTGCCAGCAGTTCCGCAGGGATAAGAGAGCAGTACTTC.

This chain uses TRBV6-1 with TRBJ1-5; 7 positions agree with TRBD1. Germline-derived CDR1 and CDR2 are MNHNS and SASEGT. The CDR3 length is 14 residues. V shed 6 bases, J shed 5 bases, and the junction held 7 bases outside the gene matches. CDR3: CASRRGTGDQPQHF. The CDR3 DNA reads TGTGCCAGCAGGAGGGGCACAGGGGATCAGCCCCAGCATTTT.

The chain combines TRBV25-1 with TRBJ2-2; D may be TRBD2 (5 bases). V lost 4 bases and J lost 1, with 7 bases in between. The CDR3 contains 14 residues. Germline CDR1 reads MGHDK; CDR2 reads SYGVNS. The CDR3 is CASSVSVNTGELFF. The CDR3 nucleotides read TGTGCCAGCAGTGTTAGCGTGAACACCGGGGAGCTGTTTTTT.

This chain connects TRBV28 to TRBJ2-1; D might be TRBD1 or TRBD2, each matching 5 bases. The ends were cut back, 8 bases at V and 4 bases at J, with 24 bases in the middle. Germline V lookup: CDR1 MDHEN, CDR2 SYDVKM. The CDR3 length is 17 residues. CDR3 in amino acids: CASLGTGLPVSYNEQFF. The CDR3 coding sequence is TGTGCCAGCCTCGGCACGGGGCTCCCGGTCTCTTACAATGAGCAGTTCTTC.

The rearrangement joins TRBV10-1 to TRBJ2-1; the D gene is possibly TRBD2 (5 bases). The CDR3 is 13 amino acids. Germline V lookup: CDR1 WNHNN, CDR2 SYGVQD (reference sequence). Deletions cut 3 bases from V and 9 bases from J, with 12 bases between. The CDR3 region is CASSETGVTEQFF. The CDR3 DNA reads as TGCGCCAGCAGTGAAACCGGGGTGACTGAGCAGTTCTTC.